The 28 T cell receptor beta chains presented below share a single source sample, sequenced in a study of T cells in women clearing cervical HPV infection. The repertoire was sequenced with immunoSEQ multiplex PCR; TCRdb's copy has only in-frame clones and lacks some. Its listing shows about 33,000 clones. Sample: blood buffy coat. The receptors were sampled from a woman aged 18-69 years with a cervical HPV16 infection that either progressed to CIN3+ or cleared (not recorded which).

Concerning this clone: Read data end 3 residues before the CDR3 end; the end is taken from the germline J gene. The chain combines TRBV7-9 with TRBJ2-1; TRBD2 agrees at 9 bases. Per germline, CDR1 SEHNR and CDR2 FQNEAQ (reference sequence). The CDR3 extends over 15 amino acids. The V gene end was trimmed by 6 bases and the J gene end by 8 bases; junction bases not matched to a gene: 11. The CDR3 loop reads CASRRGLAPVYEQFF. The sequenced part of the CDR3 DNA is TGTGCCAGCAGGAGGGGACTAGCTCCTGTTTATGAG.

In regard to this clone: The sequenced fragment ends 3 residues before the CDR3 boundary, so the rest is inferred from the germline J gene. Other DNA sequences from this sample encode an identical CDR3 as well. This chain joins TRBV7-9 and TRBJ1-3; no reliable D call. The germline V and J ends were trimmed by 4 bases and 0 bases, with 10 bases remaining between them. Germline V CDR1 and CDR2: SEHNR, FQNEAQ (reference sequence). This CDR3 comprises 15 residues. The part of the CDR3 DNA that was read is TGTGCCAGCAGCTCCCCCCACAGCTCTGGAAACACC. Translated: CASSSPHSSGNT. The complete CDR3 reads CASSSPHSSGNTIYF.

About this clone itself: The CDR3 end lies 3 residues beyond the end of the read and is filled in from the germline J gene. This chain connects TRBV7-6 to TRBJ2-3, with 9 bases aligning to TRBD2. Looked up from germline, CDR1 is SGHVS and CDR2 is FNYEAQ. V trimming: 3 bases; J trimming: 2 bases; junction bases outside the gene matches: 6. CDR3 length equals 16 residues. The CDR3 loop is CASSLRASGDTDTQYF. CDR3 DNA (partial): TGTGCCAGCAGCTTGAGGGCTAGCGGGGACACAGATACG.

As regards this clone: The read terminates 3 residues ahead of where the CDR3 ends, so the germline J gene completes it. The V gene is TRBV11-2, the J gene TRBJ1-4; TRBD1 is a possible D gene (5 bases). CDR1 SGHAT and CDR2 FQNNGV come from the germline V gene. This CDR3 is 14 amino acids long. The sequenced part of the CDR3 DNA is TGTGCCAGCAGCTCCATAAGGGAGGCAGGGAAA. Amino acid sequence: CASSSIREAGK. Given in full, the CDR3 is CASSSIREAGKLFF.

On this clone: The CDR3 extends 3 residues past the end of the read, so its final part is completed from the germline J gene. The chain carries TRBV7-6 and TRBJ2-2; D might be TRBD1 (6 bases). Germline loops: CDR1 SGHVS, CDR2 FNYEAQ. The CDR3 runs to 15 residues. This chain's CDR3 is CASSLGTANNSPLFF. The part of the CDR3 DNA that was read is TGTGCCAGCAGCTTAGGGACAGCAAATAATTCACCG.

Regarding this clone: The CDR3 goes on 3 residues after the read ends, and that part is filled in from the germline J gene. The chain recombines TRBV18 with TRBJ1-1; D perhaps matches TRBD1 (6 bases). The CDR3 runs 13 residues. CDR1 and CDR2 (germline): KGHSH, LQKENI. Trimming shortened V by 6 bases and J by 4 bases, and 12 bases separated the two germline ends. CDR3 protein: CASSLRGPTEAFF. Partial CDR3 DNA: TGTGCCAGCTCCCTCAGGGGTCCCACTGAA.

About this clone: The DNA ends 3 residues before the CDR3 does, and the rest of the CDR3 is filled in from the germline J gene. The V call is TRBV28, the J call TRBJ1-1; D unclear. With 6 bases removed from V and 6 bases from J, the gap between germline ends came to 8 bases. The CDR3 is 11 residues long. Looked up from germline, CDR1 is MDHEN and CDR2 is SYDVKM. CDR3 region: CASSLRPEAFF. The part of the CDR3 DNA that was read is TGTGCCAGCAGCCTCCGTCCTGAA.

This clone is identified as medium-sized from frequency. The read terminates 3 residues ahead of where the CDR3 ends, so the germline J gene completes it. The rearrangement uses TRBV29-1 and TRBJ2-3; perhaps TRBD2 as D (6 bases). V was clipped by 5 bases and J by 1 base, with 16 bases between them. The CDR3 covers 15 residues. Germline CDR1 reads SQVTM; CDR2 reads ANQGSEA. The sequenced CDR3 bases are TGCAGCGTTCACGGGACTCGAGGAGGCACAGATACG. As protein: CSVHGTRGGTDT. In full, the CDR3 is CSVHGTRGGTDTQYF.

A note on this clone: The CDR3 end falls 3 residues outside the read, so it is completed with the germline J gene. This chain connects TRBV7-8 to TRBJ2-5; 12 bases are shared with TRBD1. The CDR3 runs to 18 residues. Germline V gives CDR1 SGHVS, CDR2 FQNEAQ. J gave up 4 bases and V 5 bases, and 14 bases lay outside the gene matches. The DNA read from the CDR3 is TGTGCCAGCAGCCCTTCGGGGGGGGGACAGGGGGCCGTAGAGACC. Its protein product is CASSPSGGGQGAVET. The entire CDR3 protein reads CASSPSGGGQGAVETQYF.

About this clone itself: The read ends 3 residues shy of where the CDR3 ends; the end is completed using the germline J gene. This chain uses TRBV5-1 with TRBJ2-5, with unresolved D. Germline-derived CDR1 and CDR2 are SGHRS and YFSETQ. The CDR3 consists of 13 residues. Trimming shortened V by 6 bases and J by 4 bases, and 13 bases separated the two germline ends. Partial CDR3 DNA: TGCGCCAGCACAGAGGATAACAGAGAGACC. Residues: CASTEDNRET. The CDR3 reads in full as CASTEDNRETQYF.

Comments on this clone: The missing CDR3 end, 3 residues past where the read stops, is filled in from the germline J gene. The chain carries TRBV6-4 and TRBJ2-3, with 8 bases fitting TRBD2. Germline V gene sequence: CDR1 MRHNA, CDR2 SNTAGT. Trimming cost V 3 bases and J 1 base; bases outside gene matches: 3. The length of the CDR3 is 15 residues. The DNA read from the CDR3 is TGTGCCAGCAGTGAGGCGGGGGGCGGCACAGATACG. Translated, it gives CASSEAGGGTDT. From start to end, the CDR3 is CASSEAGGGTDTQYF.

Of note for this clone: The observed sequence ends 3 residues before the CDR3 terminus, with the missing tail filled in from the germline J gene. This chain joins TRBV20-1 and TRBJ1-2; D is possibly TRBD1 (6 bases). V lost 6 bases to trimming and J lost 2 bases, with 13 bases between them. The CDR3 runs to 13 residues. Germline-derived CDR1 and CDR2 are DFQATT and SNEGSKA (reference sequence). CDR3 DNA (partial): TGCAGTGCCGCCCTCGGACAGAACTATGGC. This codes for CSAALGQNYG. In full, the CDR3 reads CSAALGQNYGYTF.

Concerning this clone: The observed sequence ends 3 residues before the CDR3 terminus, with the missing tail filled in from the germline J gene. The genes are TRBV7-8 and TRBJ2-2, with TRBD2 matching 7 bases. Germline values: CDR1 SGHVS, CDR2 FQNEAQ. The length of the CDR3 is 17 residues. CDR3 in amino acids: CASSLASPGRDNSPLFF. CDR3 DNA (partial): TGTGCCAGCAGCTTAGCCTCCCCGGGGAGGGATAATTCACCG.

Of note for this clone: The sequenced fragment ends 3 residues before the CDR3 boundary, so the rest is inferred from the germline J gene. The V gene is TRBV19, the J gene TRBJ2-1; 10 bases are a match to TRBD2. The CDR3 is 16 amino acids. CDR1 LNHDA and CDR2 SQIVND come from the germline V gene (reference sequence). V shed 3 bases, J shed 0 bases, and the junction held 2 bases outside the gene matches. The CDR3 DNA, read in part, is TGTGCCAGTAGTATTAGCGGGGGGTACTCCTACAATGAG. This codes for CASSISGGYSYNE. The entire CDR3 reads CASSISGGYSYNEQFF.

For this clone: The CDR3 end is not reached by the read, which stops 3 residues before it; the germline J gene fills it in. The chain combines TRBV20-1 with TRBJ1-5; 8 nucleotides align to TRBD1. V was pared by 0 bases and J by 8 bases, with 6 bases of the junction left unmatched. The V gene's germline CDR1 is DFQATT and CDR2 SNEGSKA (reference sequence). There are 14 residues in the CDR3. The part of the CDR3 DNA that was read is TGCAGTGCTAGAGATCCAGGGGGCAGGAAGCCC. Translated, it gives CSARDPGGRKP. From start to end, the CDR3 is CSARDPGGRKPQHF.

CDR3 DNA, as far as it was read: TGTGCCAGCTCACCCCCCGGGGGAGGCTATGGC. Amino acid sequence: CASSPPGGGYG. The whole CDR3 is CASSPPGGGYGYTF. The chain carries TRBV18 and TRBJ1-2; perhaps TRBD1 as D (5 bases). The read terminates 3 residues ahead of where the CDR3 ends, so the germline J gene completes it. The CDR3 totals 14 residues. Deletions cut 3 bases from V and 4 bases from J, with 12 bases between. The germline V gene has CDR1 KGHSH and CDR2 LQKENI.

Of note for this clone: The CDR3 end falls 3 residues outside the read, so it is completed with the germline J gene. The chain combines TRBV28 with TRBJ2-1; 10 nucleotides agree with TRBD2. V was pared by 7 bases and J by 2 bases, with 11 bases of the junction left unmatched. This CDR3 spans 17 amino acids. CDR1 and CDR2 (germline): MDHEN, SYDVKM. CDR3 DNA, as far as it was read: TGTGCCAGCACATCGGGAGCGGGGGGGAAACCCTACAATGAG. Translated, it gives CASTSGAGGKPYNE. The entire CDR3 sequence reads CASTSGAGGKPYNEQFF.

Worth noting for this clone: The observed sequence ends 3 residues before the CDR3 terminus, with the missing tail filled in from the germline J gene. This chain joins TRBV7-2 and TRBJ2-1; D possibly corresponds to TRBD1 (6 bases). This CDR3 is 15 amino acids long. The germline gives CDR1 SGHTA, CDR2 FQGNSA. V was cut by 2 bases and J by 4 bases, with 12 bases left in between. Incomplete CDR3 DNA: TGTGCCAGCAGCTTAACGAGGGGGATATACAATGAG. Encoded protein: CASSLTRGIYNE. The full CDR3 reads CASSLTRGIYNEQFF.

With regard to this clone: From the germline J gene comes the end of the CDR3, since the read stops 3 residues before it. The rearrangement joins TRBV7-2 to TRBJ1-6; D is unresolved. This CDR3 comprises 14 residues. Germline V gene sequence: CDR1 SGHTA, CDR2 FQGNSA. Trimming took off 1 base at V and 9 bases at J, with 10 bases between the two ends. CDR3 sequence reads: CASSLGLTGSPLHF. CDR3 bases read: TGTGCCAGCAGCTTAGGCCTGACGGGTTCACCC.

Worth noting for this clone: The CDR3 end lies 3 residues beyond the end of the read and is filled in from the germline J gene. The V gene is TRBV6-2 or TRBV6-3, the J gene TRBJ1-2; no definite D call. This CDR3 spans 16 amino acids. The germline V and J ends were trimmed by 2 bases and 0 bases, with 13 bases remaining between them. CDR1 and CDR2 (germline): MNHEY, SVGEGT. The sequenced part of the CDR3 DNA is TGTGCCAGCAGTTACGCGGGGAGGGCCGCTAACTATGGC. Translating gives CASSYAGRAANYG. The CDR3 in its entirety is CASSYAGRAANYGYTF.

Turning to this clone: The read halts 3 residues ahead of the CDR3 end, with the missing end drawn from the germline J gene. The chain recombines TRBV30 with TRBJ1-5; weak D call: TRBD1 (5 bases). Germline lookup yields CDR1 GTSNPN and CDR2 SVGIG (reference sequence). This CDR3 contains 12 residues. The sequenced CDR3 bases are TGTGCCTGGGGGAGAGGGGCCTCCCCC. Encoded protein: CAWGRGASP. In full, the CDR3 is CAWGRGASPQHF.

The CDR3 protein is CASSESGTGQLYEQYF. CDR3 bases read: TGCGCCAGCAGTGAGTCGGGGACAGGGCAGCTCTACGAG. The chain carries TRBV10-1 and TRBJ2-7; 9 bases agree with TRBD1. The read comes to an end 3 residues before the CDR3 does, leaving the germline J gene to fill in the end. V was pared by 0 bases and J by 3 bases, with 6 bases of the junction left unmatched. CDR3 length: 16 amino acids. Looked up from germline, CDR1 is WNHNN and CDR2 is SYGVQD (reference sequence).

The CDR3 is CASSTSGGLQETQYF. The part of the CDR3 DNA that was read is TGTGCCAGTAGTACTAGCGGGGGCCTCCAAGAGACC. This chain connects TRBV19 to TRBJ2-5; 10 bases line up with TRBD2. The read is 3 residues too short to cover the CDR3 end, so that end is filled in from the germline J gene. V shed 4 bases and J 1 base; nucleotides not matched to a gene: 3. This CDR3 is built from 15 residues. CDR1 LNHDA and CDR2 SQIVND come from the germline V gene (reference sequence).

CDR3 bases read: TGTGCCAGCAGCGTAGGAGGCAGGTCCCAAGAGACC. Translating gives CASSVGGRSQET. The full CDR3 protein is CASSVGGRSQETQYF. The chain employs TRBV9 and TRBJ2-5; no clear D gene. The read finishes 3 residues shy of the CDR3 end, and the germline J gene is used to complete it. The CDR3 has 15 amino acids. Germline lookup yields CDR1 SGDLS and CDR2 YYNGEE. Trimming cost V 0 bases and J 1 base, with 10 bases left between them. Full variable domain (outside the CDR3, taken from reference TRBV9 and TRBJ2-5): DSGVTQTPKHLITATGQRVTLRCSPRSGDLSVYWYQQSLDQGLQFLIQYYNGEERAKGNILERFSAQQFPDLHSELNLSSLELGDSALYFCASSVGGRSQETQYFGPGTRLLVL.

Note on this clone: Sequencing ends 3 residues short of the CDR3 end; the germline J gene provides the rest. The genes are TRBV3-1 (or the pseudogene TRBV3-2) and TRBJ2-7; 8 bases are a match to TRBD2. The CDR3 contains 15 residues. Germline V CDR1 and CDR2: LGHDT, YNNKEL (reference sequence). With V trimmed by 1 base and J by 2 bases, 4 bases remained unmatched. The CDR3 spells CASSQAGGAPYEQYF. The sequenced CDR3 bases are TGTGCCAGCAGCCAAGCGGGAGGGGCTCCCTACGAG.

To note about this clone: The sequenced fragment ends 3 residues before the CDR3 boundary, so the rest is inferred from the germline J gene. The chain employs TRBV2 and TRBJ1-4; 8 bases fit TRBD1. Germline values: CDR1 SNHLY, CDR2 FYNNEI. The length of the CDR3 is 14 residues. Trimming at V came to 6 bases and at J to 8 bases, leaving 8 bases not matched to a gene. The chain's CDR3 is CASSGQGRFEKLFF. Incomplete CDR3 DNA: TGTGCCAGCAGCGGACAGGGCCGCTTCGAAAAA.

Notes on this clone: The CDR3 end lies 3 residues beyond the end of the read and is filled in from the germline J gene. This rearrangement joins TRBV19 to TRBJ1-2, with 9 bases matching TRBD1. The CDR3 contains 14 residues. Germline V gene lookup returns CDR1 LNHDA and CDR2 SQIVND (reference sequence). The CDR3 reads CASSSGQGSYDYTF. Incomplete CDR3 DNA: TGTGCCAGTAGTTCCGGACAGGGGTCCTACGAC.

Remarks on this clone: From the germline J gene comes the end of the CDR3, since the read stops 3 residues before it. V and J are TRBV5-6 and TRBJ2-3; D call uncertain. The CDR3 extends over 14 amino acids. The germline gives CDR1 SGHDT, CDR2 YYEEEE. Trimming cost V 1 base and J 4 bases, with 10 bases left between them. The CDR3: CASSLLTAPDTQYF. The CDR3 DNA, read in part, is TGTGCCAGCAGCTTGCTGACTGCACCAGATACG.